The subject of this entry is one T cell receptor beta chain. Its antigen is unidentified. The V gene lost 2 bases and the J gene lost 2 bases, with 4 bases spanning the gap. Germline CDR1 SGHTA, CDR2 FQGNSA. CDR3 length equals 13 residues. The data belong to a study of graft-versus-host responses after intestinal transplantation. Study details: Transplants given to recipients were multivisceral, liver-intestinal, or isolated intestinal. All recipients got anti-thymocyte globulin induction, then tacrolimus and steroids for approximately 3 years. Study-level findings and limits: Investigators detected GvH clones in recipient marrow, with some emerging earlier in ileum or blood. Graft-donor T cell macrochimerism in patients accompanied high graft-versus-host to host-versus-graft clonal ratios in allografts.

TCRdb keeps only in-frame clones here, not all; method: immunoSEQ multiplex PCR. This sample has more than 80,000 clones; roughly four fifths occur once, and the top ten carry approximately 18%. This receptor was identified in a human donor who received an intestinal transplant. This chain connects TRBV7-2 to TRBJ2-1; D unresolved. Sequencing was performed on unstimulated CD8+ T cells sorted from spleen or lymph node cells, taken before intestinal transplant. This CDR3 is CASSLHPYNEQFF. In DNA form, the CDR3 reads TGTGCCAGCAGCTTACACCCCTACAATGAGCAGTTCTTC.